The clone carrying this T cell receptor (beta chain) was recorded once. Its antigen remains unknown. With 60 Vbeta and 13 Jbeta primers, the PCR was carried out. Produced via immunoSEQ multiplex PCR; TCRdb's table is partial and in-frame only. Of approximately 220,000 clones in the sample, approximately 70% are singletons; the top ten hold 1.8%. The germline V and J ends were trimmed by 7 bases and 0 bases, with 6 bases remaining between them. The CDR3 is 13 amino acids. CDR1 is SGHTA, CDR2 FQGNSA, per germline. This sample was taken from a study of cytomegalovirus exposure and HLA in healthy donors. Across the study: Among over 300 genotyped donors, around 81% fell in the Caucasian-associated ancestry cluster. Study-level results: In an earlier analysis, about 87% or about 30%: the productive usage of most TCR beta V segments. Association with HLA alleles at 0.05 false discovery rate was found for around 17,000 TCR beta sequences in a later analysis. Common viral pathogens seemed, in a later analysis, to connect with several of the most significant clusters.

The sequenced sample was PBMCs. This sequence joins TRBV7-2 and TRBJ2-2; D uncertain. This receptor was taken from a woman aged 25 to 45 in good health and CMV-seronegative. This chain's CDR3 is CASTLPNTGELFF. DNA of the CDR3: TGTGCCAGCACACTCCCGAACACCGGGGAGCTGTTTTTT.